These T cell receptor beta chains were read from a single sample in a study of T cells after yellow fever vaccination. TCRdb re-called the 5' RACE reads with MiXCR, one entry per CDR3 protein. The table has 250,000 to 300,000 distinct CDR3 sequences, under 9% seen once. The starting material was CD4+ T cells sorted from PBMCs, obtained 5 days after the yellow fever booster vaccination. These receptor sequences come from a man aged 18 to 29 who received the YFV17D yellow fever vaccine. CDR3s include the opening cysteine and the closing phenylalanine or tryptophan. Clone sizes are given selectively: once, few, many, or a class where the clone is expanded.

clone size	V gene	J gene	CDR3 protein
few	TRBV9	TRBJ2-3	CASSERSVGVSLTQYF
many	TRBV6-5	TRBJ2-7	CASSDLTGQPYEQYF
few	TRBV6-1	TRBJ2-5	CASRRQGIGGTQYF
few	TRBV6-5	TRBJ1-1	CASSYSGRGTEAFF
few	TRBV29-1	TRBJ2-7	CSVAPGTYEQYF
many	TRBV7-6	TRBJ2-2	CASSLTGDTGELFF
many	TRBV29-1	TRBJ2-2	CSVAPDRVTGELFF
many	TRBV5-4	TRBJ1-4	CASSSGDEKLFF
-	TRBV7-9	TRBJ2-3	CASSFRILDTQYF
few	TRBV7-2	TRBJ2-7	CASSFGTSGGQYF
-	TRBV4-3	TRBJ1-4	CASSQEDRFNEKLFF
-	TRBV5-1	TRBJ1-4	CASSTRPGHLNEKLFF
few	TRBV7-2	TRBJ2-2	CASSSWTGSGELFF
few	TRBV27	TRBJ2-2	CASRGLAGGPYTGELFF
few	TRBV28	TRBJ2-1	CASTSWAPKADEQFF
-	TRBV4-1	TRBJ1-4	CASSRLGPYAGDEKLFF
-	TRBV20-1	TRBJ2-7	CSATDGNYEQYF
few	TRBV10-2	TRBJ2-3	CASSDLSDTQYF
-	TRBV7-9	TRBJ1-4	CASSLQGITNEKLFF
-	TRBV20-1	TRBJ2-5	CSGTSGGKQETQYF
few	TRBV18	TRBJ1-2	CASSRTSGDPEVNGYTF
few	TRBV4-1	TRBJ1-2	CASSRPSGTGVGNGYTF